This section outlines one T cell receptor (beta chain) sequence together with its context. This clone was counted many times. Its recognized antigen is unknown. No base quality values were provided; no much bigger clone lies one nucleotide off. V loses 0 bases, J loses 8 bases, and the germline ends lie 8 bases apart. According to the germline V gene, CDR1 reads SGHRS and CDR2 reads YFSETQ. Reading from cysteine to phenylalanine, the CDR3 counts 13 amino acids. Only the CDR3 DNA is retained, 39 bases long and in frame from the first base. Each collaborating institution followed its own protocols to collect whole blood in K2EDTA tubes. For TCRbeta analysis, collaborator samples were shipped as frozen whole blood, as isolated PBMCs, or as DNA extracted from either sample type. The immunoSEQ Assay, a bias-controlled multiplex PCR, was used to amplify TCRbeta CDR3 regions from genomic DNA. On the authors' methods: Within the assay, amplification of reference gene primers was used to estimate how many nucleated cells each sample contained. To quantify the absolute abundance of each unique TCRbeta CDR3 rearrangement, sequence reads were collapsed and filtered. For each sample, productive Simpson clonality was calculated as the square root of Simpson's diversity index across productive rearrangements. This immuneACCESS table, as held by TCRdb, lists in-frame sequences with V and J called but not all clones. Of the missing ones, under half trace to an unresolved V gene in checked studies; the others have no known cause. V, J and clone size were drawn from that table, and D and trimming were deduced from the DNA. The sample table records approximately 500,000 clones; approximately 85% of these occur just once. The ten largest make up approximately 3.4% of the sample.

This specimen comes from a study of blood T cell repertoires in COVID-19 (dated by TCRdb to the early 2020s). Regarding the research as a whole: The collaborator samples originated in the United States, Italy and Spain and spanned the acute and convalescent phases of COVID-19. Nearly every sample came with metadata listing a de-identified subject ID, COVID-19 status, age in years and sex. The material from the prospective study consisted of cDNA or gDNA derived from T cells, B-cell-depleted T cells, or PBMCs. Samples came from the ongoing ImmuneRACE study (first 160 participants) plus 1,254 subjects from 6 global collaborators. The repertoires were released in a freely available public database intended as a resource for research on the immune response to SARS-CoV-2. Where available, HLA class I and class II types were obtained from metadata supplied by the sample provider rather than from assay-based typing. Subjects who had been exposed to COVID-19, were actively infected with it, or had recovered from it provided the deeply sampled blood TCRbeta repertoires that made up the dataset.

On the study overall, not on this receptor specifically: The amount of clinical and demographic metadata varied by source and participant and was provided uncurated.

Sequenced input: peripheral blood. This TCR derives from a human donor in a cohort sampled during active COVID-19. This chain is built from TRBV5-1 and TRBJ1-4; a confident D gene designation cannot be given. The nucleotide sequence is given as TGCGCCAGCAGCTTGGTACAGAACGAAAAACTGTTTTTT. Its amino acids are CASSLVQNEKLFF.